This T cell receptor (beta chain) was recorded in a study of long-term antiretroviral therapy in people with HIV. immunoSEQ v3.0 was run at survey level. TCRdb's table, derived via immunoSEQ multiplex PCR, lists solely in-frame clones and lacks some. The sample lists about 36,000 clones, around three quarters seen once, with under 6.5% in the top ten. HIV-positive participants were all treated in the United States. Germline V lookup: CDR1 SGHRS, CDR2 YFSETQ. V dropped 3 bases and J dropped 3 bases, with 15 bases sitting between them. The CDR3 runs 16 residues. Comments on this clone: Its antigen is unidentified.

Regarding the study as a whole: Pre-ART clonal expansions dominated every time point's repertoire. No data were available on ART adherence, viral resistance or therapy changes.

The receptor's source is a man between 25 and 39 years old with HIV. Sequencing was performed on unsorted PBMCs, taken 3.4 years after starting antiretroviral therapy. The genes are TRBV5-1 and TRBJ2-2, with D possibly being TRBD1 or TRBD2 (5 bases each). DNA of the CDR3: TGCGCCAGCAGCTCACCCTGGGGGACCGACACCGGGGAGCTGTTTTTT. It yields the protein CASSSPWGTDTGELFF.